The 29 T cell receptor beta chains reported below all come from one sample, sequenced in a study of CD8+CD57+ T cells in acquired aplastic anemia. According to the study, genomic DNA was the template for TCR beta VDJ and CDR3 profiling. TCRdb reprocessed the reads with MiXCR, giving one entry per CDR3 protein. The data contain roughly 500,000 distinct CDR3 sequences, around 30% of them singletons. Sequencing involved patients with CD8+CD57+ cell expansion previously shown by flow cytometry. The sample comprised sorted CD4+, CD8+, or CD8+CD57+ T cells (not recorded which) from PBMCs. The receptors shown here come from a human donor with aplastic anemia.

There are many counts of this clonotype. V usage is TRBV7-2 and J usage is TRBJ1-5, with 9 nucleotides matching TRBD1. V shed 1 base, J shed 7 bases, and the junction held 8 bases outside the gene matches. The CDR3 contains 16 residues. Germline CDR1 SGHTA, CDR2 FQGNSA. In DNA, the CDR3 is TGTGCCAGCAGCTTAGGCGGGACAGGGAGATCACAGCCCCAGCATTTT. This codes for CASSLGGTGRSQPQHF.

This clonotype has at least ten counts. The V gene is TRBV7-2, the J gene TRBJ2-5; D gene uncertain. V was clipped by 0 bases and J by 2 bases, with 7 bases between them. The CDR3 consists of 14 residues. Germline V CDR1 and CDR2: SGHTA, FQGNSA. Here the CDR3 reads CASSLAYGQETQYF. The CDR3 DNA reads TGTGCCAGCAGCTTAGCGTATGGTCAAGAGACCCAGTACTTC.

Only one count was recorded for this clonotype. This chain joins TRBV12-3 or TRBV12-4 and TRBJ1-1; no definite D call. V lost 1 base to trimming and J lost 3 bases, with 6 bases between them. CDR3 length equals 13 residues. CDR3 coding DNA: TGTGCCAGCAGTTTAGAACAGTACACTGAAGCTTTCTTT. Translation: CASSLEQYTEAFF.

The gene calls are TRBV12-3 or TRBV12-4 and TRBJ1-6; D may be TRBD1 (6 bases). V lost 5 bases and J lost 11, with 10 bases in between. This CDR3 has 12 amino acids. The CDR3 coding sequence is TGTGCCAGCAGTCCTGGACAGCCACCCCTCCACTTT. It translates to CASSPGQPPLHF.

CDR3 sequence reads: CASSPRPSRTSTDTQYF. In DNA form, the CDR3 reads TGTGCCAGCAGCCCCCGTCCCTCTAGGACTAGCACAGATACGCAGTATTTT. J is TRBJ2-3 and V is TRBV25-1; D is possibly TRBD2 (5 bases). Germline-derived CDR1 and CDR2 are MGHDK and SYGVNS. The ends were cut back, 6 bases at V and 0 bases at J, with 19 bases in the middle. This CDR3 has 17 residues.

Many counts were recorded for this clonotype. This chain connects TRBV4-3 to TRBJ1-2; 8 bases match TRBD1. V lost 3 bases to trimming and J lost 0 bases; unmatched junction nucleotides: 3. The CDR3 spans 15 residues. CDR1 and CDR2 from the germline V gene are LGHNA and YSLEER. Here the CDR3 DNA reads TGCGCCAGCAGCCAGGAGACAGGGGCTAACTATGGCTACACCTTC. Translating gives CASSQETGANYGYTF.

This clonotype was counted once. A much larger clone is a single base away; this may be a read error. The gene calls are TRBV9 and TRBJ1-2, with D unclear. The CDR3 sequence is 15 residues long. The V and J ends lost 0 bases and 2 bases respectively, with 11 bases between them. Germline V gene lookup returns CDR1 SGDLS and CDR2 YYNGEE. The CDR3 bases are TGTGCCAGCAGCGTAGAGGGTGAGGGAAACTATGGCTACACCTTC. Residues: CASSVEGEGNYGYTF.

V gene TRBV29-1 combines with J gene TRBJ1-1, with D perhaps TRBD1 (5 bases). The CDR3 loop spans 12 amino acids. Trimming removed 4 bases from V and 5 bases from J, with 11 bases in between. Germline V gene sequence: CDR1 SQVTM, CDR2 ANQGSEA. The CDR3 coding sequence is TGCAGCGTTGGCAGGGCGGATACTGAAGCTTTCTTT. Protein product: CSVGRADTEAFF.

This clonotype has a handful of counts. The gene calls are TRBV19 and TRBJ1-5, with D uncertain. The V gene lost 7 bases and the J gene lost 0 bases, with 16 bases spanning the gap. The CDR3 consists of 16 residues. Germline lookup yields CDR1 LNHDA and CDR2 SQIVND (reference sequence). CDR3 bases: TGTGCCAGTATCCTAACGGGCATGCATAGCAATCAGCCCCAGCATTTT. Its translation is CASILTGMHSNQPQHF. Supplemented by reference TRBV19 and TRBJ1-5, the full variable domain reads DGGITQSPKYLFRKEGQNVTLSCEQNLNHDAMYWYRQDPGQGLRLIYYSQIVNDFQKGDIAEGYSVSREKKESFPLTVTSAQKNPTAFYLCASILTGMHSNQPQHFGDGTRLSIL.

This clonotype came up many times. The genes are TRBV5-1 and TRBJ2-7, with D unresolved. CDR3 size: 14 residues. The germline V gene has CDR1 SGHRS and CDR2 YFSETQ. V dropped 4 bases and J dropped 2 bases, with 13 bases sitting between them. The DNA for the CDR3 is TGCGCCAGCAGCACGGACGAGAACACCTACGAGCAGTACTTC. Its protein product is CASSTDENTYEQYF.

The table lists this clonotype with many counts. This chain links TRBV7-2 with TRBJ1-5, with 7 bases identical to TRBD1. CDR3 length: 14 amino acids. CDR1 is SGHTA, CDR2 FQGNSA, per germline. The V segment lost 5 bases and the J segment 11 bases; nucleotides outside the gene matches: 12. CDR3: CASSPGTVFSAQHF. DNA for the CDR3: TGTGCCAGCAGCCCAGGGACAGTCTTCTCGGCCCAGCATTTT.

This chain uses TRBV2 with TRBJ1-4; D gene uncertain. Between the trimmed V and J ends, which lost 2 bases and 7 bases, there was a span of 11 bases. This CDR3 has 14 amino acids. Germline V gives CDR1 SNHLY, CDR2 FYNNEI. CDR3: CASSELSMGEKLFF. In DNA, the CDR3 is TGTGCCAGCAGTGAACTGAGCATGGGTGAAAAACTGTTTTTT.

This clonotype was seen many times. The chain combines TRBV6-6 with TRBJ1-3, with D unclear. CDR3 length: 14 amino acids. CDR1 and CDR2 from the germline V gene are MNHNY and SVGAGI (reference sequence). V lost 4 bases to trimming and J lost 0 bases, with 7 bases between them. CDR3: CASSSPGSGNTIYF. CDR3 sequence (DNA): TGTGCCAGCAGTTCCCCAGGCTCTGGAAACACCATATATTTT.

CDR3 DNA: TGTGCCAGCAGCCCCACAGGCGGGGGGGGTTACAATGAGCAGTTCTTC. This encodes CASSPTGGGGYNEQFF. This chain connects TRBV25-1 to TRBJ2-1, with TRBD2 matching over 9 bases. Germline lookup yields CDR1 MGHDK and CDR2 SYGVNS. The CDR3 length is 16 residues. The V and J ends lost 6 bases and 4 bases, in that order; junction bases with no gene match: 10.

This clonotype was observed at least ten times. The chain carries TRBV11-2 and TRBJ2-7; 13 bases match TRBD2. Germline V gives CDR1 SGHAT, CDR2 FQNNGV. The CDR3 length is 17 residues. V shed 5 bases and J 6 bases; nucleotides not matched to a gene: 13. The CDR3 nucleotides are TGTGCCAGCAGCCCAGCCCCGACTAGCGGGGGGCCGGGCGAGCAGTACTTC. Its translation is CASSPAPTSGGPGEQYF.

This chain connects TRBV15 to TRBJ1-6; D remains unclear. Germline-derived CDR1 and CDR2 are LNHNV and YYDKDF (reference sequence). Trimming took off 0 bases at V and 14 bases at J, with 11 bases between the two ends. This CDR3 has 13 amino acids. The CDR3 loop reads CATSRDLGSTLHF. The CDR3 DNA is TGTGCCACCAGCAGAGATCTAGGTTCGACCCTCCACTTT.

This clonotype has a count of ten or more. The chain has TRBV6-5 and TRBJ1-6, with 7 bases fitting TRBD1. V lost 4 bases, J lost 9 bases, and 6 bases stayed unmatched. Germline lookup yields CDR1 MNHEY and CDR2 SVGAGI. The CDR3 has 14 residues. CDR3 sequence (DNA): TGTGCCAGCAGTTCAGACAGGGATGGTTCACCCCTCCACTTT. It codes for CASSSDRDGSPLHF.

This clonotype has at least ten counts. This chain links TRBV11-2 with TRBJ2-7, with 11 bases matching TRBD2. This CDR3 contains 19 residues. V was clipped by 1 base and J by 1 base; unmatched bases: 12. The germline V gene encodes CDR1 SGHAT and CDR2 FQNNGV. In DNA, the CDR3 is TGTGCCAGCAGCTTAGTCCTCTCCCCACTAGCGGGAGTGTCCTACGAGCAGTACTTC. Its translation: CASSLVLSPLAGVSYEQYF.

In this sample, this clonotype turned up a few times. This rearrangement joins TRBV20-1 to TRBJ2-5; D might be TRBD2 (6 bases). Looked up from germline, CDR1 is DFQATT and CDR2 is SNEGSKA (reference sequence). The CDR3 is 11 residues long. Trimming pared 8 bases from V and 3 bases from J, leaving 10 bases between. CDR3: CSFQREETQYF. The DNA for the CDR3 is TGCAGTTTCCAGCGGGAAGAGACCCAGTACTTC.

This clonotype was observed a few times. This chain joins TRBV11-1 and TRBJ1-1; a weak D match, TRBD1 (5 bases). CDR3 size: 15 residues. Germline V gene lookup returns CDR1 SGHAT and CDR2 FQDESV (reference sequence). The V gene lost 4 bases and the J gene lost 6 bases, with 18 bases spanning the gap. The CDR3 region is CASSSRPEGTAEAFF. The CDR3 DNA reads TGTGCCAGCAGCTCCCGCCCGGAGGGGACGGCTGAAGCTTTCTTT.

This clonotype has only a few counts. The chain uses TRBV19 and TRBJ2-3, with TRBD1 matching over 7 bases. The germline V gene encodes CDR1 LNHDA and CDR2 SQIVND (reference sequence). The CDR3 contains 15 residues. The junction had 5 bases not matched to a gene; V was cut back by 5 bases and J by 0 bases. The CDR3 is CASSLGQPSTDTQYF. CDR3 nucleotides: TGTGCCAGTAGTCTGGGACAGCCTAGCACAGATACGCAGTATTTT.

This clonotype was observed at least ten times. In DNA, the CDR3 is TGTGCCAGCAGCTTAGAGGGGTCTAATGGCTACACCTTC. Translated: CASSLEGSNGYTF. This chain joins TRBV7-2 and TRBJ1-2, with D maybe TRBD1 (5 bases). Germline V gives CDR1 SGHTA, CDR2 FQGNSA. The CDR3 totals 13 residues. With 1 base removed from V and 6 bases from J, the gap between germline ends came to 9 bases.

This clonotype showed up just once. The chain combines TRBV5-6 with TRBJ1-2; D is uncertain. Trimming left V 2 bases short and J 6 bases short, with 17 bases between. Germline V gene data show CDR1 as SGHDT and CDR2 as YYEEEE. This CDR3 has 15 residues. CDR3 sequence reads: CASSFGTARSHGYTF. In DNA, the CDR3 is TGTGCCAGCAGCTTCGGCACGGCTCGGTCTCATGGCTACACCTTC.

This clonotype was seen many times. V is TRBV5-1 and J is TRBJ2-7, with TRBD2 identical over 10 bases. After removal of 4 bases from V and 3 bases from J, the junction contained 7 bases not matched to a gene. This CDR3 is 15 amino acids long. The germline V gene encodes CDR1 SGHRS and CDR2 YFSETQ. Written as DNA, the CDR3 is TGCGCCAGCAGCCTTGAGCTAGCGGGAGACTACGAGCAGTACTTC. Translating it yields CASSLELAGDYEQYF.

Note on this clonotype: This CDR3 is missing its conserved last phenylalanine or tryptophan, likely due to a read error. V and J are TRBV20-1 and TRBJ2-5; D is uncertain. Germline V gene sequence: CDR1 DFQATT, CDR2 SNEGSKA (reference sequence). CDR3 length: 10 amino acids. V dropped 6 bases and J dropped 5 bases, with 7 bases sitting between them. The CDR3 DNA follows: TGCAGTGCAGCTGGTGAGACCCAGTACATC. Its protein product is CSAAGETQYI.

As regards this clonotype: The CDR3 does not end in the conserved phenylalanine or tryptophan, so this is likely a read error. The chain uses TRBV25-1 and TRBJ1-2, with 11 bases that match TRBD1. With V trimmed by 11 bases and J by 4 bases, 12 bases remained unmatched. The germline CDR1 and CDR2 sequences are MGHDK and SYGVNS. The CDR3 has 15 residues. CDR3: CAWSAPGTGGYGYTS. In DNA, the CDR3 is TGTGCCTGGAGTGCCCCAGGGACAGGGGGCTATGGCTACACCTCC.

This clonotype has ten or more counts. The chain carries TRBV7-6 and TRBJ2-1; D tentatively fits TRBD1 or TRBD2 (6 bases each). V was pared by 1 base and J by 4 bases, with 11 bases between. The CDR3 sequence is 15 residues long. The V gene's germline CDR1 is SGHVS and CDR2 FNYEAQ. The CDR3 coding sequence is TGTGCCAGCAGCTTAGGGGGGGCGTCATACAATGAGCAGTTCTTC. Its protein product is CASSLGGASYNEQFF.

Regarding this clonotype: Since a much larger clone is just one base distant, this may be a read error. The chain uses TRBV20-1 and TRBJ2-7; D unresolved. Trimming pared 6 bases from V and 5 bases from J, leaving 8 bases between. This CDR3 is 10 amino acids long. The germline V gene has CDR1 DFQATT and CDR2 SNEGSKA (reference sequence). The CDR3, as DNA: TGCAGTGCGACTGGCCACGAGCAGTACTTC. Protein sequence: CSATGHEQYF.

The chain joins TRBV5-1 to TRBJ2-3; 14 nucleotides line up with TRBD2. The germline V gene has CDR1 SGHRS and CDR2 YFSETQ. The CDR3 extends over 17 amino acids. The J segment lost 2 bases and the V segment lost 4 bases, leaving 6 bases of the junction unmatched. Here the CDR3 reads CASSGRLAGGPTDTQYF. DNA for the CDR3: TGCGCCAGCAGCGGACGACTAGCGGGAGGGCCCACAGATACGCAGTATTTT.